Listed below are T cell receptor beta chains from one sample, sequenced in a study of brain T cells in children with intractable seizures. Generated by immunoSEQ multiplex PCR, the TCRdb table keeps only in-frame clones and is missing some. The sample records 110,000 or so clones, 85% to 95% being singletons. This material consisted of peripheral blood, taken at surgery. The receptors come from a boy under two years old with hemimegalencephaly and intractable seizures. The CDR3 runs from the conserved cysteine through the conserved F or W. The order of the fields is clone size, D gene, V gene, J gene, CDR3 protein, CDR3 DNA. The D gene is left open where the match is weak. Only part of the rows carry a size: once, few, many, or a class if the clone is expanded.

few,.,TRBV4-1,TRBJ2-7,CASSQGQGSYEQYF,TGCGCCAGCAGCCAAGGGCAGGGCTCCTACGAGCAGTACTTC
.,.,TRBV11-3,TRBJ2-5,CASSPSGGLVGETQYF,TGTGCCAGCAGCCCAAGCGGTGGGCTTGTGGGAGAGACCCAGTACTTC
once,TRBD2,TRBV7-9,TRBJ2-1,CASNPEVGREAISYNEQFF,TGTGCCAGCAACCCCGAAGTGGGTCGGGAGGCTATTTCCTACAATGAGCAGTTCTTC
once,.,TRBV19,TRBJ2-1,CASSLFSVGSSYNEQFF,TGTGCCAGTAGTTTGTTTAGCGTCGGTAGCTCCTACAATGAGCAGTTCTTC
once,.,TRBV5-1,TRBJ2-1,CASRVVGNEQFF,TGCGCCAGCAGGGTAGTAGGCAATGAGCAGTTCTTC
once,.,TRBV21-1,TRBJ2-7,CASSKGGGDRQYF,TGTGCCAGCAGCAAAGGGGGAGGGGACAGGCAGTACTTC
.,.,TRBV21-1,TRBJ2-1,CASSKERRRSYNEQFF,TGTGCCAGCAGCAAAGAGCGACGGCGCTCCTACAATGAGCAGTTCTTC
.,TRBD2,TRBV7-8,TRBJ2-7,CASSLVLAGGPLTYEQYF,TGTGCCAGCAGCTTAGTACTAGCGGGAGGGCCCCTTACCTACGAGCAGTACTTC
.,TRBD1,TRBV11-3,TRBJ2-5,CASSLGPRQGRETQYF,TGTGCCAGCAGCTTAGGCCCCCGACAGGGAAGGGAGACCCAGTACTTC
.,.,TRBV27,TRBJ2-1,CASSYGYNEQFF,TGTGCCAGCAGTTATGGGTACAATGAGCAGTTCTTC
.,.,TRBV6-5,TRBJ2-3,CASSYGAFTDTQYF,TGTGCCAGCAGTTACGGGGCCTTCACAGATACGCAGTATTTT
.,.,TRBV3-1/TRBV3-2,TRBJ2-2,CASSPRTLGTGELFF,TGTGCCAGCAGCCCCAGGACACTTGGGACCGGGGAGCTGTTTTTT
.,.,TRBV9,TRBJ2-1,CASSSLRVENEQFF,TGTGCCAGCAGTAGCCTTAGAGTTGAAAATGAGCAGTTCTTC
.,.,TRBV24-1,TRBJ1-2,CATSGTGNYGYTF,TGTGCCACCAGCGGTACAGGGAACTATGGCTACACCTTC
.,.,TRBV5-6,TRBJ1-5,CASSPLGQPQHF,TGTGCCAGCAGCCCCTTGGGTCAGCCCCAGCATTTT
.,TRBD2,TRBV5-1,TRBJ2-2,CASSLLAALGTGELFF,TGCGCCAGCAGCTTACTAGCGGCCCTAGGGACCGGGGAGCTGTTTTTT
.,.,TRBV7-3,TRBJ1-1,CASKKGMNTEAFF,TGTGCCAGCAAAAAGGGGATGAACACTGAAGCTTTCTTT
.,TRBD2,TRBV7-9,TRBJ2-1,CASSPSGLADNEQFF,TGTGCCAGCAGCCCCAGTGGACTAGCGGACAATGAGCAGTTCTTC
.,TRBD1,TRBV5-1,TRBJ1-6,CASSLGPRTGENSPLHF,TGCGCCAGCAGCTTGGGACCCAGGACAGGGGAAAATTCACCCCTCCACTTT
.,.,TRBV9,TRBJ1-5,CASSVGPGHGQPQHF,TGTGCCAGCAGCGTAGGGCCGGGGCACGGTCAGCCCCAGCATTTT
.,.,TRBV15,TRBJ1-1,CATSRDRGAHTEAFF,TGTGCCACCAGCAGAGATCGAGGGGCCCACACTGAAGCTTTCTTT
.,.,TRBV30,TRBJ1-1,CAWDGLGGSEAFF,TGTGCCTGGGACGGACTCGGGGGGTCTGAAGCTTTCTTT
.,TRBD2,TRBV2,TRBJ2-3,CASRQWTSGESTDTQYF,TGTGCCAGCAGGCAGTGGACTAGCGGGGAAAGCACAGATACGCAGTATTTT
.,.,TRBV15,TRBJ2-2,CATSIVGPGELFF,TGTGCCACCAGCATTGTAGGTCCCGGGGAGCTGTTTTTT
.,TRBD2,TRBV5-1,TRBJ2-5,CASSLGTSGRETQYF,TGCGCCAGCAGCTTGGGGACTAGCGGGAGGGAGACCCAGTACTTC
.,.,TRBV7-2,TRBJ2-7,CASSLFVGRPGQYF,TGTGCCAGCAGCTTGTTCGTAGGGCGTCCTGGGCAGTACTTC
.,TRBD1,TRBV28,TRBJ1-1,CASSLEGGASEAFF,TGTGCCAGCAGTTTAGAAGGGGGCGCGTCTGAAGCTTTCTTT
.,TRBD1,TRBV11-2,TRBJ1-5,CASSFWPGTGEEALQPQHF,TGTGCCAGCAGCTTCTGGCCCGGGACAGGCGAGGAGGCTCTTCAGCCCCAGCATTTT
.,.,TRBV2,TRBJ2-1,CASPPDPAGEQFF,TGTGCCAGCCCCCCCGACCCCGCGGGTGAGCAGTTCTTC
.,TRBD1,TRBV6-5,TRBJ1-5,CASSGTGGNQPQHF,TGTGCCAGCAGCGGGACAGGGGGCAATCAGCCCCAGCATTTT
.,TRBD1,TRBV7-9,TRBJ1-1,CASSPEGQVTAFF,TGTGCCAGCAGCCCAGAGGGACAGGTAACGGCTTTCTTT
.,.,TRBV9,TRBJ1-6,CASSVAQDGVAPLHF,TGTGCCAGCAGCGTAGCACAGGACGGGGTGGCACCCCTCCACTTT
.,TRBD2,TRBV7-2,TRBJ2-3,CASSSTAGWDTQYF,TGTGCCAGCAGCTCTACAGCGGGGTGGGATACGCAGTATTTT
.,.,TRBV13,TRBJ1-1,CASSTRGFHTEAFF,TGTGCCAGCAGCACCCGGGGGTTTCACACTGAAGCTTTCTTT
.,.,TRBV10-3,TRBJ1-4,CAIRGGPNEKLFF,TGTGCCATCAGGGGGGGGCCGAATGAAAAACTGTTTTTT
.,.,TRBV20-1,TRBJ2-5,CSALAETQYF,TGCAGTGCTCTCGCCGAGACCCAGTACTTC
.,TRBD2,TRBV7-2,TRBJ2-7,CASSRQRESYEQYF,TGTGCCAGCAGCCGTCAGCGGGAGTCGTACGAGCAGTACTTC
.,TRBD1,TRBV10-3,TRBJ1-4,CAISGTGFEKLFF,TGTGCCATCAGTGGGACAGGGTTTGAAAAACTGTTTTTT
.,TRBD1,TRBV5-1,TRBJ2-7,CASSLMQGAAYEQYF,TGCGCCAGCAGCTTGATGCAGGGGGCAGCCTACGAGCAGTACTTC
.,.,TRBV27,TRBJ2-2,CASSLNTPGGGNTGELFF,TGTGCCAGCAGTTTAAACACTCCCGGAGGGGGCAACACCGGGGAGCTGTTTTTT
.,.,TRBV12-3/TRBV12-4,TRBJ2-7,CASSADFQPQYF,TGTGCCAGCAGCGCCGACTTCCAGCCGCAGTACTTC